This TCR beta chain is from a study of shared clonotypes between healthy human individuals. About the study: Participating donors consisted of a couple of women and a few men aged 18 to 49.

As to this clone: Its matching antigen is unknown.

TCRdb's table, derived via immunoSEQ multiplex PCR, lists solely in-frame clones and lacks some. This sample has approximately 1,500,000 clones, with 95% to 99% found just once. Notes on the study in general: Non-shared clonotypes displayed generation probabilities falling below those of clonotypes present in all four donors.

Germline values: CDR1 MNHEY, CDR2 SMNVEV (reference sequence). The CDR3 length is 17 residues. Trimming took 6 bases from V and 4 from J; bases not matched to a gene: 12. The donors were all Caucasian adults (living in Nashville, Tennessee). From CD4+ cells came CD45RA+ naive and CD45RA-negative memory subsets. The chain employs TRBV27 and TRBJ2-2, with TRBD2 identical over 9 bases. Sequences were obtained from naive CD4+ T cells sorted from blood. Subset of the sample: CD45RA+ positively selected. The receptor's source is a young man in good health. The CDR3 reads CASRRFGGRAVTGELFF. The CDR3 DNA reads TGTGCCAGCAGAAGATTCGGCGGGAGGGCGGTCACCGGGGAGCTGTTTTTT.